The entry below gives a single TCR beta chain sequence along with its context. In its sample, this clone was seen a few times. Its antigen is still unknown. No quality values exist for individual bases; no much larger clone is one base distant. Other DNA variants within this sample encode the same CDR3. This specimen comes from a study of blood T cell repertoires in COVID-19 (TCRdb year 2020). Regarding the research as a whole: Samples from collaborators originated in the United States, Italy and Spain and spanned both the acute and convalescent phases of COVID-19. The material from the prospective study consisted of cDNA or gDNA derived from T cells, B-cell-depleted T cells, or PBMCs. The dataset comprised deeply sampled blood TCRbeta repertoires from subjects exposed to, actively infected with, or recovered from COVID-19. The repertoires were released in a freely available public database intended as a resource for research on the immune response to SARS-CoV-2. Samples were obtained from the ongoing ImmuneRACE study (first 160 participants) and from 1,200 or so subjects provided by 6 global collaborators. Sample metadata almost always included a de-identified subject ID, COVID-19 status, age in years and sex. Where available, HLA class I and class II types were taken from metadata supplied by the sample provider and were not determined by assay-based typing.

The immunoSEQ Assay, a bias-controlled multiplex PCR, was used to amplify TCRbeta CDR3 regions from genomic DNA. The source study handled its data this way. Within the assay, amplification of reference gene primers was used to estimate how many nucleated cells each sample contained. To quantify the absolute abundance of each unique TCRbeta CDR3 rearrangement, sequence reads were collapsed and filtered. For each sample, productive Simpson clonality was calculated by taking the square root of Simpson's diversity index across productive rearrangements. Sourced from immuneACCESS, this table was stored by TCRdb with only in-frame sequences that have V and J called. A share of the clones is absent; for the studies checked, an unresolved V gene accounts for under half, and the remainder has no known explanation. The V and J calls and clone size were taken over from that table, and D and trimming were inferred from the DNA. The sample table contains about 230,000 clones; only one count was recorded for around 83% of them. Approximately 2.4% of the sample lies in the top ten.

A second Seattle source provided samples from volunteer blood donors who had recovered from COVID-19. Each collaborating institution followed its own protocols to collect whole blood in K2EDTA tubes. For TCRbeta analysis, collaborators shipped samples as frozen whole blood, isolated PBMCs, or DNA extracted from either of those sample types. What the research found in general, with its limitations: The amount of clinical and demographic metadata varied by source and participant and was provided uncurated.

Trimming at the junction amounts to 3 bases on V and 1 base on J, and the germline ends lie 9 bases apart. The CDR3 holds 13 amino acids from the cysteine to the phenylalanine. The only DNA kept is the CDR3, 39 bases in frame from the first base. Per the germline V gene (reference sequence), GTSNPN is the CDR1 and SVGIG is the CDR2. The material sequenced was peripheral blood. This clonotype was sampled from a man aged 35-49 years who had recovered from COVID-19. The chain is encoded by TRBV30 joined to TRBJ2-5, with a tentative D gene TRBD2 over 5 matching bases. CDR3 region: CAWSGVSQETQYF. The DNA sequence is as follows: TGTGCCTGGAGCGGGGTCTCCCAAGAGACCCAGTACTTC.